Each of the 25 T cell receptor beta chains below was sequenced from the same sample in a study of T cell responses to AZD1222 COVID-19 vaccine. TCRdb's copy holds only in-frame clones and misses some; the assay was immunoSEQ multiplex PCR. The sample has 130,000 to 150,000 clones, around 90% seen once; the top ten hold approximately 2.9%. The sequencing here drew on peripheral blood, taken on day 0 of MenACWY control vaccination. These receptors originate from an adult in good health.

This chain connects TRBV6-5 to TRBJ1-5; D remains ambiguous. V was cut by 6 bases and J by 2 bases, with 14 bases left in between. Germline-derived CDR1 and CDR2 are MNHEY and SVGAGI. The CDR3 covers 15 residues. The CDR3 bases are TGTGCCAGCAGCCCCGGCGGCAGCGGCAATCAGCCCCAGCATTTT. Its protein is CASSPGGSGNQPQHF.

The chain combines TRBV9 with TRBJ2-7, with 9 bases aligning to TRBD2. V lost 0 bases, J lost 6 bases, and 7 bases stayed unmatched. The CDR3 totals 15 residues. Germline V gene sequence: CDR1 SGDLS, CDR2 YYNGEE. CDR3 in amino acids: CASSVGDSGSPEQYF. CDR3 DNA: TGTGCCAGCAGCGTAGGCGATAGCGGGAGCCCCGAGCAGTACTTC.

The DNA of the CDR3 is TGTGCCAGCAGTTTGTGGAGTAGCAATCAGCCCCAGCATTTT. Its protein product is CASSLWSSNQPQHF. The rearrangement uses TRBV27 and TRBJ1-5, with D unresolved. Germline V gene sequence: CDR1 MNHEY, CDR2 SMNVEV (reference sequence). With 3 bases removed from V and 0 bases from J, the gap between germline ends came to 6 bases. The CDR3 spans 14 residues.

The chain recombines TRBV24-1 with TRBJ2-1, with D maybe TRBD2 (5 bases). Trimming took 4 bases from V and 8 from J, leaving 17 bases between them. Germline lookup yields CDR1 KGHDR and CDR2 SFDVKD. CDR3 size: 15 residues. The DNA for the CDR3 is TGTGCCACCAGTGACCCGGAGGACGGTTCCGATGAGCAGTTCTTC. Protein sequence: CATSDPEDGSDEQFF.

The chain is built from TRBV19 and TRBJ2-7; 12 bases map to TRBD2. The CDR3 is made up of 15 amino acids. Germline assignment: CDR1 LNHDA and CDR2 SQIVND (reference sequence). V trimming: 4 bases; J trimming: 5 bases; junction bases outside the gene matches: 6. The DNA for the CDR3 is TGTGCCAGTAGTACCAGACTAGCGGGAGTGGACGAGCAGTACTTC. Amino acid sequence: CASSTRLAGVDEQYF.

This clone was observed a handful of times. This CDR3 is also generated by other DNA sequences in the sample. The CDR3, as DNA: TGCGCCAGCAGCTTGAGCGGGGGAGGTACTGAAGCTTTCTTT. The encoded protein is CASSLSGGGTEAFF. This chain links TRBV5-1 with TRBJ1-1, with D perhaps matching TRBD1 (5 bases). The CDR3 contains 14 residues. Germline loops: CDR1 SGHRS, CDR2 YFSETQ. V was pared by 1 base and J by 5 bases, with 12 bases between. Full variable domain (missing parts from reference TRBV5-1 and TRBJ1-1): KAGVTQTPRYLIKTRGQQVTLSCSPISGHRSVSWYQQTPGQGLQFLFEYFSETQRNKGNFPGRFSGRQFSNSRSEMNVSTLELGDSALYLCASSLSGGGTEAFFGQGTRLTVV.

V usage is TRBV7-9 and J usage is TRBJ2-1; D tentatively fits TRBD1 or TRBD2 (5 bases each). The V end was cut by 3 bases, the J end by 6 bases, with 18 bases between. The CDR3 consists of 16 residues. Germline CDR1 and CDR2: SEHNR and FQNEAQ (reference sequence). DNA for the CDR3: TGTGCCAGCAGCTTGCCCGGGACCGCTGGGGGCAATGAGCAGTTCTTC. Its protein product is CASSLPGTAGGNEQFF.

This sequence joins TRBV5-4 and TRBJ1-1; D is undetermined. The CDR3 has 14 residues. Trimming cost V 0 bases and J 1 base, with 7 bases left between them. Germline values: CDR1 SGHNT, CDR2 YYREEE (reference sequence). CDR3 nucleotides: TGTGCCAGCAGCTTGGCCATGGAGAACACTGAAGCTTTCTTT. Translating it yields CASSLAMENTEAFF. Full variable domain (rest looked up from reference TRBV5-4 and TRBJ1-1): ETGVTQSPTHLIKTRGQQVTLRCSSQSGHNTVSWYQQALGQGPQFIFQYYREEENGRGNFPPRFSGLQFPNYSSELNVNALELDDSALYLCASSLAMENTEAFFGQGTRLTVV.

The CDR3 nucleotides read TGTGCCAGCAGCCCAACGGGGGCCGGGAGAAATGAGCAGTTCTTC. Its translation is CASSPTGAGRNEQFF. The chain uses TRBV11-3 and TRBJ2-1; D assignment may be TRBD1 or TRBD2 (6 bases each). The V end lost 5 bases, the J end lost 7 bases, and 18 bases lay between the germline ends. CDR1 and CDR2 from the germline V gene are SGHNT and YENEEA. The CDR3 length is 15 residues.

The V and J genes are TRBV4-1 and TRBJ2-2, with a weak D call TRBD1 (6 bases). The germline V gene has CDR1 MGHRA and CDR2 YSYEKL. Trimming stripped 3 bases from V and 2 bases from J, with 16 bases between. The CDR3 is 17 residues long. CDR3 sequence reads: CASSHRVQGKNTGELFF. DNA for the CDR3: TGCGCCAGCAGCCACCGCGTCCAGGGGAAAAACACCGGGGAGCTGTTTTTT.

The gene calls are TRBV19 and TRBJ1-3, with unresolved D. V was shortened by 9 bases and J by 3 bases, with 18 bases between the two germline ends. Looked up from germline, CDR1 is LNHDA and CDR2 is SQIVND (reference sequence). The CDR3 is 15 amino acids. The CDR3 bases are TGTGCCAGATCTAGCCGGGCGCACGGTGGAAACACCATATATTTT. It translates to CARSSRAHGGNTIYF.

Ten or more counts support this clone. This chain uses TRBV2 with TRBJ2-7; D may correspond to TRBD1 or TRBD2 (5 bases each). Germline assignment: CDR1 SNHLY and CDR2 FYNNEI. CDR3 size: 13 residues. The V end lost 7 bases, the J end lost 0 bases, and 10 bases lay between the germline ends. CDR3 residues: CASKRGGSYEQYF. The CDR3 DNA sequence: TGTGCCAGCAAGAGGGGCGGCTCCTACGAGCAGTACTTC.

The rearrangement joins TRBV6-6 to TRBJ1-5; 7 bases fit TRBD1. This CDR3 contains 14 residues. V shed 6 bases, J shed 6 bases, and the junction held 8 bases outside the gene matches. Germline-derived CDR1 and CDR2 are MNHNY and SVGAGI (reference sequence). CDR3 coding DNA: TGTGCCAGCAGGCGACAGGGATTCGGTCAGCCCCAGCATTTT. Translation: CASRRQGFGQPQHF.

V and J are TRBV4-2 and TRBJ2-2, with a weak D call TRBD2 (5 bases). In germline, CDR1 is LGHNA, CDR2 YNFKEQ. The CDR3 covers 16 residues. Trimming shortened V by 3 bases and J by 1 base, and 12 bases separated the two germline ends. The CDR3 DNA reads TGTGCCAGCAGCCACCCGCCCGGGGAGAACACCGGGGAGCTGTTTTTT. As protein: CASSHPPGENTGELFF.

The chain carries TRBV28 and TRBJ1-3; no clear D. Trimming removed 6 bases at V and 0 bases at J, with 6 bases between. This CDR3 has 13 amino acids. The germline CDR1 and CDR2 sequences are MDHEN and SYDVKM. The CDR3 coding sequence is TGTGCCAGCAGGGTTAACTCTGGAAACACCATATATTTT. This encodes CASRVNSGNTIYF.

The chain employs TRBV11-2 and TRBJ2-7; D not certain. Deletions cut 4 bases from V and 5 bases from J, with 15 bases between. Germline CDR1 is SGHAT and CDR2 is FQNNGV. CDR3 length: 14 amino acids. The chain's CDR3 is CASSSPRIGNEQYF. The CDR3 nucleotides are TGTGCCAGCAGCTCCCCTCGGATTGGGAACGAGCAGTACTTC.

The V call is TRBV27, the J call TRBJ2-1; the match to TRBD1 covers 12 bases. The CDR3 has 15 residues. CDR1 and CDR2 from the germline V gene are MNHEY and SMNVEV (reference sequence). Germline trimming cut 3 bases from V and 7 bases from J; bases unmatched to any gene: 4. CDR3 protein: CASSLGQGAENEQFF. CDR3 DNA sequence: TGTGCCAGCAGTTTGGGACAGGGGGCTGAGAATGAGCAGTTCTTC.

This chain uses TRBV5-1 with TRBJ1-1; unclear D gene. Germline values: CDR1 SGHRS, CDR2 YFSETQ. The CDR3 is 15 residues long. Trimming shortened V by 4 bases and J by 4 bases, and 17 bases separated the two germline ends. CDR3 protein: CASSTPSAVGTEAFF. CDR3 bases: TGCGCCAGCAGCACCCCCTCGGCGGTGGGCACTGAAGCTTTCTTT.

The V gene is TRBV13, the J gene TRBJ1-2; TRBD1 is a possible D gene (5 bases). Germline CDR1 is PRHDT and CDR2 is FYEKMQ (reference sequence). The CDR3 loop spans 16 amino acids. The V end lost 5 bases, the J end lost 3 bases, and 19 bases lay between the germline ends. CDR3 in DNA: TGTGCCAGCAGCGATGGGACTCCTTACGGCGACTATGGCTACACCTTC. This codes for CASSDGTPYGDYGYTF.

This chain uses TRBV12-3 or TRBV12-4 with TRBJ1-2; D gene unclear. V dropped 1 base and J dropped 8 bases, with 11 bases sitting between them. The CDR3 runs to 13 residues. This CDR3 reads CASSLVLGGGYTF. In DNA, the CDR3 is TGTGCCAGCAGTTTAGTACTCGGTGGAGGCTACACCTTC.

This chain joins TRBV19 and TRBJ2-1; 9 bases are a match to TRBD2. The trim removed 6 bases at V and 3 bases at J, leaving 6 bases unmatched. Germline V gene sequence: CDR1 LNHDA, CDR2 SQIVND (reference sequence). The length of the CDR3 is 15 residues. The CDR3 sequence is CASSRGREGYNEQFF. CDR3 coding DNA: TGTGCCAGTAGCCGTGGGCGGGAGGGCTACAATGAGCAGTTCTTC.

This clone occurred a few times. The rearrangement joins TRBV30 to TRBJ2-1; TRBD2 is a possible D gene (5 bases). The CDR3 runs to 13 residues. The V and J ends lost 6 bases and 6 bases respectively, with 15 bases between them. Looked up from germline, CDR1 is GTSNPN and CDR2 is SVGIG (reference sequence). The CDR3, as DNA: TGTGCCTGTCAGGAGGCGGTAGGCAATGAGCAGTTCTTC. It yields the protein CACQEAVGNEQFF.

The gene calls are TRBV2 and TRBJ2-1; tentative D call: TRBD2 (6 bases). Trimming removed 3 bases from V and 4 bases from J, with 16 bases in between. This CDR3 comprises 16 residues. CDR1 is SNHLY and CDR2 is FYNNEI in the germline V gene. The CDR3 loop reads CASSDRGTSTYNEQFF. In DNA, the CDR3 is TGTGCCAGCAGTGACCGCGGGACTTCCACGTACAATGAGCAGTTCTTC.

The rearrangement links TRBV4-1 to TRBJ1-4; a weak D match, TRBD1 (6 bases). Germline loops: CDR1 MGHRA, CDR2 YSYEKL. V lost 0 bases and J lost 10, with 15 bases in between. The CDR3 spans 15 residues. The CDR3 spells CASSQEWQGNRKLFF. For the CDR3, the DNA is TGCGCCAGCAGCCAAGAGTGGCAGGGGAATAGAAAACTGTTTTTT.

This chain joins TRBV2 and TRBJ1-1, with no clear D. The V end lost 6 bases, the J end lost 1 base, and 9 bases lay between the germline ends. The CDR3 extends over 13 amino acids. The germline V gene has CDR1 SNHLY and CDR2 FYNNEI. The CDR3 region is CASSPTENTEAFF. Written as DNA, the CDR3 is TGTGCCAGCAGCCCCACAGAGAACACTGAAGCTTTCTTT. Full variable domain (missing parts from reference TRBV2 and TRBJ1-1): EPEVTQTPSHQVTQMGQEVILRCVPISNHLYFYWYRQILGQKVEFLVSFYNNEISEKSEIFDDQFSVERPDGSNFTLKIRSTKLEDSAMYFCASSPTENTEAFFGQGTRLTVV.